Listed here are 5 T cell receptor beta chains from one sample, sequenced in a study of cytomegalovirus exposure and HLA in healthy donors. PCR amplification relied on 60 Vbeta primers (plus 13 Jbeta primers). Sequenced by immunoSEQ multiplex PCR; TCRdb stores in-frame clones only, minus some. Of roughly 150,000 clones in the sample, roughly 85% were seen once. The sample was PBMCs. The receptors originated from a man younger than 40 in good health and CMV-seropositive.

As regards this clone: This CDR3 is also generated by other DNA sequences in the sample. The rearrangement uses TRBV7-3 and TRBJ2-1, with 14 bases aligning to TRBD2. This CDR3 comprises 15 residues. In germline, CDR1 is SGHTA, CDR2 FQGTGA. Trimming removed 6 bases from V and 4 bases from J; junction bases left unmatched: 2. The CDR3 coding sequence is TGTGCCAGCAGTCGACTAGCGGGAGGGTACAATGAGCAGTTCTTC. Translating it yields CASSRLAGGYNEQFF.

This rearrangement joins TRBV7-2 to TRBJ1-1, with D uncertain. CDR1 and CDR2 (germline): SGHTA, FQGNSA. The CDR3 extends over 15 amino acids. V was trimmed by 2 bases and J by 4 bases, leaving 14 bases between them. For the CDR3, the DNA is TGTGCCAGCAGCTTAAATGAGCGGGCTGGCACTGAAGCTTTCTTT. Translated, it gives CASSLNERAGTEAFF. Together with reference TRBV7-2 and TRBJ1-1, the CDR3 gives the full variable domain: GAGVSQSPSNKVTEKGKDVELRCDPISGHTALYWYRQSLGQGLEFLIYFQGNSAPDKSGLPSDRFSAERTGGSVSTLTIQRTQQEDSAVYLCASSLNERAGTEAFFGQGTRLTVV.

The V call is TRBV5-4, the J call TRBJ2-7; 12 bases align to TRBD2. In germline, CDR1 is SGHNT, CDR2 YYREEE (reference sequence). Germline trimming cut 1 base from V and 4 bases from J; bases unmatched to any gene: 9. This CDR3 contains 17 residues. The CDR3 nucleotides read TGTGCCAGCAGCTTGTCGGCTAGCGGGAGGGCCAGGTACGAGCAGTACTTC. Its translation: CASSLSASGRARYEQYF.

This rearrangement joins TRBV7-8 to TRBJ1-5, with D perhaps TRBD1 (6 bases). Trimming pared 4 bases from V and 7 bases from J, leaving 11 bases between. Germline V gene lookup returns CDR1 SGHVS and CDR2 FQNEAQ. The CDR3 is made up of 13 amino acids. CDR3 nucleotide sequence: TGTGCCAGCAGCTCACAGGGAGGGCAGCCCCAGCATTTT. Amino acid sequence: CASSSQGGQPQHF.

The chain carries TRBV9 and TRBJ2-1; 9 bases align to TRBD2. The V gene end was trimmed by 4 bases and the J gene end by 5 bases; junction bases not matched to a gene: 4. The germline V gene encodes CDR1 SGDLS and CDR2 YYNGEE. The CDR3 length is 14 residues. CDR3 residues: CASSPRLADNEQFF. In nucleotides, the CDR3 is TGTGCCAGCAGCCCCCGACTAGCGGACAATGAGCAGTTCTTC.